These 20 T cell receptor beta chains came from one sample sequenced in a study of OX40 agonist ivuxolimab in advanced cancers. TCRdb's table, derived via immunoSEQ multiplex PCR, lists solely in-frame clones and lacks some. This sample has some 30,000 clones, with around 90% found just once. The source was CD4+ or CD8+ T cells sorted from blood, collected in a trial of the OX40 agonist ivuxolimab. Every receptor here comes from an adult with an advanced solid tumor such as melanoma, head and neck, liver or kidney cancer.

This clone was found a few times. The gene calls are TRBV19 and TRBJ1-2; TRBD1 is a possible D gene (6 bases). Germline CDR1 and CDR2: LNHDA and SQIVND (reference sequence). Trimming removed 5 bases from V and 5 bases from J, with 12 bases in between. The CDR3 loop spans 13 amino acids. CDR3 DNA sequence: TGTGCCAGTAGTGACAGGTCGACGTATGGCTACACCTTC. As protein: CASSDRSTYGYTF.

The V call is TRBV7-3, the J call TRBJ1-5, with 9 bases identical to TRBD1. Trimming cost V 2 bases and J 1 base; bases outside gene matches: 9. Germline CDR1 and CDR2: SGHTA and FQGTGA. CDR3 length: 18 amino acids. The CDR3, as DNA: TGTGCCAGCAGCTTAGCAGATGGGACAGGGAGAAGCAATCAGCCCCAGCATTTT. Its translation: CASSLADGTGRSNQPQHF.

This clone has more than one count but fewer than ten. This chain links TRBV25-1 with TRBJ2-1, with 11 bases identical to TRBD1. In germline, CDR1 is MGHDK, CDR2 SYGVNS. This CDR3 comprises 16 residues. J gave up 9 bases and V 0 bases, and 7 bases lay outside the gene matches. CDR3: CASSEYKGQGDGEQFF. DNA for the CDR3: TGTGCCAGCAGTGAATATAAGGGACAGGGGGACGGTGAGCAGTTCTTC.

The chain carries TRBV18 and TRBJ1-5; 8 nucleotides agree with TRBD1. The CDR3 loop spans 17 amino acids. J was trimmed by 0 bases and V by 0 bases; bases with no gene match: 4. From germline, CDR1 is KGHSH and CDR2 LQKENI. CDR3 sequence: CASSPPTGEDSNQPQHF. The CDR3 nucleotides read TGTGCCAGCTCACCACCGACAGGGGAGGATAGCAATCAGCCCCAGCATTTT.

V and J are TRBV11-2 and TRBJ2-1; TRBD2 matches 10 bases. The V segment lost 6 bases and the J segment 4 bases; nucleotides outside the gene matches: 6. The CDR3 loop spans 15 amino acids. The V gene's germline CDR1 is SGHAT and CDR2 FQNNGV. CDR3 region: CASRSGTSEYNEQFF. In DNA form, the CDR3 reads TGTGCCAGCAGGTCCGGGACTAGCGAATACAATGAGCAGTTCTTC. The variable domain in full, completed from reference TRBV11-2 and TRBJ2-1, reads EAGVAQSPRYKIIEKRQSVAFWCNPISGHATLYWYQQILGQGPKLLIQFQNNGVVDDSQLPKDRFSAERLKGVDSTLKIQPAKLEDSAVYLCASRSGTSEYNEQFFGPGTRLTVL.

This sequence joins TRBV4-3 and TRBJ2-7; 8 bases map to TRBD1. This CDR3 region has 17 residues. The germline gives CDR1 LGHNA, CDR2 YSLEER. V was clipped by 0 bases and J by 4 bases; unmatched bases: 11. The CDR3 sequence: CASSQESNDRGFYEQYF. The CDR3, as DNA: TGCGCCAGCAGCCAAGAGTCTAACGACAGGGGATTTTACGAGCAGTACTTC.

V is TRBV5-5 and J is TRBJ1-4; no firm D call. The CDR3 is 16 amino acids. V shed 4 bases and J shed 0 bases, with 13 bases lying between them. CDR1 and CDR2 from the germline V gene are SGHKS and YYEKEE (reference sequence). The CDR3 coding sequence is TGTGCCAGCAGCACACACACTCCCGCAACTAATGAAAAACTGTTTTTT. Translation: CASSTHTPATNEKLFF. Full variable domain (rest looked up from reference TRBV5-5 and TRBJ1-4): DAGVTQSPTHLIKTRGQQVTLRCSPISGHKSVSWYQQVLGQGPQFIFQYYEKEERGRGNFPDRFSARQFPNYSSELNVNALLLGDSALYLCASSTHTPATNEKLFFGSGTQLSVL.

The chain joins TRBV7-2 to TRBJ2-1; D is ambiguous. Germline CDR1 is SGHTA and CDR2 is FQGNSA. V shed 5 bases and J shed 1 base, with 3 bases lying between them. This CDR3 comprises 12 residues. The CDR3 protein is CASSRSYNEQFF. The CDR3 DNA reads as TGTGCCAGCAGCCGTTCCTACAATGAGCAGTTCTTC.

V is TRBV11-2 and J is TRBJ1-5, with a weak D call TRBD1 (6 bases). Germline lookup yields CDR1 SGHAT and CDR2 FQNNGV. V lost 2 bases, J lost 0 bases, and 11 bases lay in between. This CDR3 is 16 amino acids long. CDR3 in amino acids: CASSLCRGSSNQPQHF. The CDR3 DNA is TGTGCCAGCAGCTTATGCAGGGGAAGTAGCAATCAGCCCCAGCATTTT.

The V call is TRBV6-5, the J call TRBJ2-2; no reliable D call. CDR3 length: 13 amino acids. Germline lookup yields CDR1 MNHEY and CDR2 SVGAGI. V lost 6 bases and J lost 7, with 12 bases in between. CDR3 bases: TGTGCCAGCAGCATACCGGGTGGCGGGGAGCTGTTTTTT. Its protein product is CASSIPGGGELFF.

In this sample, this clone is large. The same CDR3 arises from other DNA sequences in this sample as well. The chain uses TRBV7-9 and TRBJ2-7; possible D gene TRBD1, 6 bases. Germline CDR1 and CDR2: SEHNR and FQNEAQ (reference sequence). Trimming stripped 1 base from V and 3 bases from J, with 25 bases between. The CDR3 extends over 19 amino acids. Here the CDR3 reads CASSLGRGQGGFRGYEQYF. CDR3 DNA sequence: TGTGCCAGCAGCTTAGGAAGAGGACAAGGGGGTTTTCGGGGCTACGAGCAGTACTTC.

The sample holds one count of this clone. V gene TRBV11-2 combines with J gene TRBJ2-3; tentatively, D is TRBD1 (6 bases). The V end was cut by 3 bases, the J end by 2 bases, with 24 bases between. Germline CDR1 and CDR2: SGHAT and FQNNGV. The CDR3 consists of 19 residues. For the CDR3, the DNA is TGTGCCAGCAGCTTCGACGGACAGTATGGGTTCGCAGACACAGATACGCAGTATTTT. This encodes CASSFDGQYGFADTDTQYF.

The chain joins TRBV9 to TRBJ2-1; 9 nucleotides line up with TRBD1. V gave up 4 bases and J gave up 10 bases; unmatched junction bases: 12. This CDR3 has 15 amino acids. Germline V lookup: CDR1 SGDLS, CDR2 YYNGEE. The CDR3 loop reads CASSPPDRGGREQFF. The CDR3 DNA follows: TGTGCCAGCAGCCCACCGGACAGGGGTGGGCGGGAGCAGTTCTTC.

This chain joins TRBV13 and TRBJ2-1; TRBD1 matches at 7 bases. This CDR3 is 13 amino acids long. Germline CDR1 is PRHDT and CDR2 is FYEKMQ (reference sequence). V dropped 0 bases and J dropped 8; count of bases not matched to a gene: 1. The CDR3 region is CASSLGRGYEQFF. The CDR3 region has the DNA TGTGCCAGCAGCTTAGGCAGGGGGTATGAGCAGTTCTTC.

This chain joins TRBV6-1 and TRBJ2-7; 10 bases align to TRBD1. In germline, CDR1 is MNHNS, CDR2 SASEGT. This CDR3 is 15 amino acids long. After removal of 3 bases from V and 5 bases from J, the junction contained 7 bases not matched to a gene. The CDR3 DNA follows: TGTGCCAGCAGTGATTTATGGGACAGGGGAAACGAGCAGTACTTC. Translation: CASSDLWDRGNEQYF.

The J gene is TRBJ2-5, the V gene TRBV2, with 9 bases identical to TRBD1. From germline, CDR1 is SNHLY and CDR2 FYNNEI. The CDR3 consists of 15 residues. Trimming took 8 bases from V and 5 from J; bases not matched to a gene: 12. DNA for the CDR3: TGTGCCAGCCAACGGGACAGGGAGATTTTTGAGACCCAGTACTTC. Its protein product is CASQRDREIFETQYF.

The rearrangement uses TRBV4-1 and TRBJ2-7, with a tentative D call TRBD1 (5 bases). This CDR3 has 14 amino acids. The germline V gene encodes CDR1 MGHRA and CDR2 YSYEKL. With 3 bases removed from V and 2 bases from J, the gap between germline ends came to 11 bases. The CDR3 spells CASSQAAGPYEQYF. Written as DNA, the CDR3 is TGCGCCAGCAGCCAGGCAGCAGGGCCCTACGAGCAGTACTTC.

This chain uses TRBV7-6 with TRBJ2-7, with a tentative D call TRBD2 (5 bases). The germline V gene encodes CDR1 SGHVS and CDR2 FNYEAQ. V lost 5 bases, J lost 2 bases, and 16 bases lay in between. The CDR3 covers 15 residues. In DNA form, the CDR3 reads TGTGCCAGCAGCCTAGGGTTAGCGCCGGCCTACGAGCAGTACTTC. Translated, it gives CASSLGLAPAYEQYF.

The chain employs TRBV6-5 and TRBJ2-3; 7 bases are shared with TRBD2. The CDR3 has 14 residues. V was clipped by 10 bases and J by 4 bases; unmatched bases: 11. Germline CDR1 MNHEY, CDR2 SVGAGI. The DNA of the CDR3 is TGTGCCACCCATGGGGGAGGGCAGGCAGATACGCAGTATTTT. Its translation is CATHGGGQADTQYF.

Turning to this clone: The junction differs from germline at one of its ends, possibly a read error. The chain carries TRBV7-9 and TRBJ2-3; D may be TRBD1 (5 bases). Germline V gene sequence: CDR1 SEHNR, CDR2 FQNEAQ (reference sequence). CDR3 length equals 15 residues. The CDR3 region is CAISLGQGKADTQYF. The CDR3, as DNA: TGTGCCATCAGCTTAGGGCAGGGTAAGGCAGATACGCAGTATTTT. Drawing the rest from reference TRBV7-9 and TRBJ2-3, the complete variable domain is DTGVSQNPRHKITKRGQNVTFRCDPISEHNRLYWYRQTLGQGPEFLTYFQNEAQLEKSRLLSDRFSAERPKGSFSTLEIQRTEQGDSAMYLCAISLGQGKADTQYFGPGTRLTVL.